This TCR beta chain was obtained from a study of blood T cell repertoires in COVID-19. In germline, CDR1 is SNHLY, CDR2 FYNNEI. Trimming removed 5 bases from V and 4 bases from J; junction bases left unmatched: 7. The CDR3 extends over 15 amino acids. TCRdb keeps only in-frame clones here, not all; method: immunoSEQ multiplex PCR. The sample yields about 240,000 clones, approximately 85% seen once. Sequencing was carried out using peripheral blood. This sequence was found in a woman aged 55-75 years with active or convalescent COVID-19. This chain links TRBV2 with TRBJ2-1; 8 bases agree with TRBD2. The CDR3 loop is CASSPLRGVYNEQFF. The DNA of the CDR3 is TGTGCCAGCAGTCCCCTGCGGGGGGTTTACAATGAGCAGTTCTTC.